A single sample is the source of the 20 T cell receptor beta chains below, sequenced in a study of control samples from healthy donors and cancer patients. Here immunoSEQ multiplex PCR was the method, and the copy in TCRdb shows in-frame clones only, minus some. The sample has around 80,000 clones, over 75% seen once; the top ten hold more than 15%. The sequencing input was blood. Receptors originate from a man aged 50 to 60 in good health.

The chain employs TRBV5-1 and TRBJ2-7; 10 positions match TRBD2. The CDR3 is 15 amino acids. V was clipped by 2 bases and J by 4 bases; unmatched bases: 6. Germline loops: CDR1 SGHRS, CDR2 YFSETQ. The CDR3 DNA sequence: TGCGCCAGCAGCTTACTAGCGGGAAATGCTTACGAGCAGTACTTC. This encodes CASSLLAGNAYEQYF. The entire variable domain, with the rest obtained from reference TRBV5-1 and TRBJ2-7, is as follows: KAGVTQTPRYLIKTRGQQVTLSCSPISGHRSVSWYQQTPGQGLQFLFEYFSETQRNKGNFPGRFSGRQFSNSRSEMNVSTLELGDSALYLCASSLLAGNAYEQYFGPGTRLTVT.

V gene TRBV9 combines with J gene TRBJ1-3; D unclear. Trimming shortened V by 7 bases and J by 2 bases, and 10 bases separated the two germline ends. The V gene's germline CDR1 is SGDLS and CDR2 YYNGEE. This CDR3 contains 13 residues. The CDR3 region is CASRPGAGNTIYF. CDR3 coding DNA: TGTGCCAGCCGTCCGGGAGCTGGAAACACCATATATTTT.

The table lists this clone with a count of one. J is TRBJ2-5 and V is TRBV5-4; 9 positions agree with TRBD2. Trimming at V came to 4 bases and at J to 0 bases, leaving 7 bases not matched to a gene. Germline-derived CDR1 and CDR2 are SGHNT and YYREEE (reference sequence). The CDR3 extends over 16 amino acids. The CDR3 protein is CASSASLAGHQETQYF. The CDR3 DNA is TGTGCCAGCAGCGCTTCACTAGCGGGCCACCAAGAGACCCAGTACTTC.

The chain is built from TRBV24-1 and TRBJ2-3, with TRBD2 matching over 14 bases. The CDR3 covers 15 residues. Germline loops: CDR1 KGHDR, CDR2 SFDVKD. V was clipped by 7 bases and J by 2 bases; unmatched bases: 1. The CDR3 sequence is CATRGLAGDTDTQYF. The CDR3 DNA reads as TGTGCCACCAGGGGACTAGCGGGGGACACAGATACGCAGTATTTT.

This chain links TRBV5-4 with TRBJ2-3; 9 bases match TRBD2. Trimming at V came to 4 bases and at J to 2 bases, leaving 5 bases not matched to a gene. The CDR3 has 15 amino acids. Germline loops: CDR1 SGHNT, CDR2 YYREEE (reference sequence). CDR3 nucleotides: TGTGCCAGCAGCCCCAGCGGGAGGCACACAGATACGCAGTATTTT. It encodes CASSPSGRHTDTQYF.

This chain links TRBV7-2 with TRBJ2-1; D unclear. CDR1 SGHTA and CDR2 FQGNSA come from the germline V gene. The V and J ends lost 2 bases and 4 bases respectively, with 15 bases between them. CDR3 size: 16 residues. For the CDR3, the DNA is TGTGCCAGCAGCTTATCTAAGGGTTCTCTATACAATGAGCAGTTCTTC. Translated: CASSLSKGSLYNEQFF.

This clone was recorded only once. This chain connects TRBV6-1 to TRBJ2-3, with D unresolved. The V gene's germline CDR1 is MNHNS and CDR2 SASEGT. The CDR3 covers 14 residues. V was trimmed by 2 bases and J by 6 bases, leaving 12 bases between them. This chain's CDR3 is CASSERSWVDTQYF. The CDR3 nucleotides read TGTGCCAGCAGTGAAAGGTCCTGGGTCGATACGCAGTATTTT.

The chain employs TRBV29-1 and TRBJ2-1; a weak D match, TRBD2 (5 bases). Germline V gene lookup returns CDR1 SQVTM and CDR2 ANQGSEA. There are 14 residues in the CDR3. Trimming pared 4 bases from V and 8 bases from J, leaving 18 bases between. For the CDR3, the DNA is TGCAGCGTTGCTCGGCTAGAGAAGGAGGATGAGCAGTTCTTC. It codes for CSVARLEKEDEQFF.

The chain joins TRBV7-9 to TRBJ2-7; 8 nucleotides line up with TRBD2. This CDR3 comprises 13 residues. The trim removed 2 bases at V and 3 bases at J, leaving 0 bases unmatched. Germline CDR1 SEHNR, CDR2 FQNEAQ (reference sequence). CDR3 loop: CASSLTSGYEQYF. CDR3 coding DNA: TGTGCCAGCAGCTTAACTAGCGGCTACGAGCAGTACTTC.

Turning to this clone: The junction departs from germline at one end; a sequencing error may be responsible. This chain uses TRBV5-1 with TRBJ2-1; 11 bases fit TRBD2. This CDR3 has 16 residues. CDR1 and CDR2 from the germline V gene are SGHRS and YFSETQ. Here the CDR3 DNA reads TGCGCCAGCAGTTTGGGAGCTAGCGGGGGGAACAATGAGCAGTTCTTC. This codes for CASSLGASGGNNEQFF.

CDR3 sequence (DNA): TGTGCCAGCAGTTACGAGACAGGTATGGTTGTTGAGCAGTTCTTC. Its protein product is CASSYETGMVVEQFF. The chain couples TRBV6-2 or TRBV6-3 to TRBJ2-1; a possible D gene is TRBD1 (6 bases). V dropped 2 bases and J dropped 9 bases, with 17 bases sitting between them. This CDR3 has 15 amino acids. From germline, CDR1 is MNHEY and CDR2 SVGEGT.

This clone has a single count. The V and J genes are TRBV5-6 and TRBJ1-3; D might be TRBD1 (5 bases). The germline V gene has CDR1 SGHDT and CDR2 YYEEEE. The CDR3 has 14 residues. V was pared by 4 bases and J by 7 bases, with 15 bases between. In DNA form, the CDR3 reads TGTGCCAGCAGCCTGACAGCCCCTTACAACACCATATATTTT. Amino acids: CASSLTAPYNTIYF.

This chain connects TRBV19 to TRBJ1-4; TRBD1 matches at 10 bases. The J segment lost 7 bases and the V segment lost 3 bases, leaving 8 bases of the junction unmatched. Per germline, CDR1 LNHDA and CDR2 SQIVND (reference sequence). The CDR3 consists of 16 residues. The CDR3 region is CASSIMGQGKVEKLFF. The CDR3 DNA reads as TGTGCCAGTAGTATTATGGGACAGGGGAAGGTTGAAAAACTGTTTTTT.

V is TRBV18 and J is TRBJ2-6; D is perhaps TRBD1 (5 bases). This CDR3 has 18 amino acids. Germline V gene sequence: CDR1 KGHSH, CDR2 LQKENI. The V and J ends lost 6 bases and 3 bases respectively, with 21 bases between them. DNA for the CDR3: TGTGCCAGCTCGATTATAGGGGCAGGGTCGTATGGGGCCAACGTCCTGACTTTC. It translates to CASSIIGAGSYGANVLTF.

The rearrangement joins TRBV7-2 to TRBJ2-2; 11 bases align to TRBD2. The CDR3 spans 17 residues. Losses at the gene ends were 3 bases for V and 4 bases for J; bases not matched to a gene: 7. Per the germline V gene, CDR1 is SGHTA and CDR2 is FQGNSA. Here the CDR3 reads CASSFLSGGAGTGELFF. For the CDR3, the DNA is TGTGCCAGCAGCTTCCTTAGCGGGGGGGCCGGCACCGGGGAGCTGTTTTTT.

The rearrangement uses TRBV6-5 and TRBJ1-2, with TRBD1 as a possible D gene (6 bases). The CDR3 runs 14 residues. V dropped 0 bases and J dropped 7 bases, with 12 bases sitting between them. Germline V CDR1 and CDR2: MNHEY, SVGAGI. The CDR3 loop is CASSYSGTIGGYTF. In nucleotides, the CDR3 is TGTGCCAGCAGTTACTCCGGGACAATAGGTGGCTACACCTTC.

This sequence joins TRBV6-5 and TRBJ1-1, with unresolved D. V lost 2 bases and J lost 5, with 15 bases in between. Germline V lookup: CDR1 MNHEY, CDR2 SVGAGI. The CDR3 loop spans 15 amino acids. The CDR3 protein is CASSYPGGGRTEAFF. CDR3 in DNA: TGTGCCAGCAGTTACCCCGGTGGAGGGAGGACTGAAGCTTTCTTT.

DNA for the CDR3: TGTGCCAGCAGTATCAAGAGGAACACTGAAGCTTTCTTT. It is translated as CASSIKRNTEAFF. The chain uses TRBV12-3 or TRBV12-4 and TRBJ1-1, with D unclear. The germline V and J ends were trimmed by 5 bases and 1 base, with 8 bases remaining between them. The CDR3 is made up of 13 amino acids.

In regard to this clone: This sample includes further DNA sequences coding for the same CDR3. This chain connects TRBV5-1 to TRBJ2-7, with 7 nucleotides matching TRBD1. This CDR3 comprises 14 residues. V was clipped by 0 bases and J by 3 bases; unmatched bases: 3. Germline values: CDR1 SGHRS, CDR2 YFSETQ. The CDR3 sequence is CASSLGQGYYEQYF. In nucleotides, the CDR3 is TGCGCCAGCAGCTTGGGACAGGGCTACTACGAGCAGTACTTC.

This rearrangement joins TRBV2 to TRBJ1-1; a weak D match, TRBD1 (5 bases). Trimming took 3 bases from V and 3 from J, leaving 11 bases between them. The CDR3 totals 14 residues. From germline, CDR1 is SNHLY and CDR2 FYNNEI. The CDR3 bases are TGTGCCAGCAGTGAGACAGTTTCCGACACTGAAGCTTTCTTT. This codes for CASSETVSDTEAFF.